A single sample is the source of the 32 T cell receptor beta chains below, sequenced in a study of regulatory T cells in long-lasting Graves disease. Time point in this sample: newly diagnosed GD, antithyroid drugs for less than 3 months. PBMC-derived RNA was used for the TCR library. CDR3 regions were amplified by Arm-PCR using iRepertoire HTBI primers to build TCR beta libraries. TCRdb passed the multiplex PCR reads through MiXCR, listing each CDR3 protein once. The repertoire holds roughly 250,000 distinct CDR3 sequences, with about 18% as singletons. The same data also contributed to another study, on T cells in Graves' hyperthyroidism and ophthalmopathy.

Sequenced here: peripheral blood mononuclear cells (PBMCs), sampled at new diagnosis, from a patient treated with antithyroid drugs. Receptors were obtained from a woman in her 30s with Graves disease.

Many counts were recorded for this clonotype. The J gene is TRBJ1-5, the V gene TRBV18; D remains ambiguous. The ends were cut back, 3 bases at V and 6 bases at J, with 18 bases in the middle. The CDR3 loop spans 16 amino acids. Germline lookup yields CDR1 KGHSH and CDR2 LQKENI. CDR3 DNA sequence: TGTGCCAGCTCACCTACCACTCCGACGTTTGGTCAGCCCCAGCATTTT. Translating gives CASSPTTPTFGQPQHF.

The sample holds many counts of this clonotype. The gene calls are TRBV2 and TRBJ2-7; weak D call: TRBD2 (6 bases). The V gene lost 8 bases and the J gene lost 1 base, with 12 bases spanning the gap. The CDR3 consists of 13 residues. Germline V gene lookup returns CDR1 SNHLY and CDR2 FYNNEI. Here the CDR3 reads CASSGLRSYEQYF. The CDR3, as DNA: TGTGCCAGCTCGGGACTGCGATCCTACGAGCAGTACTTC.

This clonotype was seen many times. A single base separates this from a much larger clone, so it may be a read error. The V gene is TRBV12-3 or TRBV12-4, the J gene TRBJ1-1; D is unresolved. The V and J ends lost 3 bases and 4 bases respectively, with 0 bases between them. The CDR3 is 10 amino acids. The CDR3 sequence is CASSFTEAFF. The CDR3 nucleotides read TGTGCCAGCAGTTTCACTGAAGCTTTCTTT.

Many counts were recorded for this clonotype. The chain links TRBV18 to TRBJ1-2; D unresolved. The CDR3 has 13 residues. Germline V gene data show CDR1 as KGHSH and CDR2 as LQKENI. Trimming stripped 3 bases from V and 3 bases from J, with 8 bases between. In DNA form, the CDR3 reads TGTGCCAGCTCACCTACAGACGACTATGGCTACACCTTC. Amino acids: CASSPTDDYGYTF.

This clonotype was found many times. This chain uses TRBV5-1 with TRBJ1-1; D gene uncertain. Trimming pared 1 base from V and 1 base from J, leaving 11 bases between. This CDR3 spans 15 amino acids. Germline loops: CDR1 SGHRS, CDR2 YFSETQ. This chain's CDR3 is CASSLTSGRNTEAFF. The CDR3 coding sequence is TGCGCCAGCAGCTTGACATCAGGCAGGAACACTGAAGCTTTCTTT. The whole variable domain, filled in from reference TRBV5-1 and TRBJ1-1, reads KAGVTQTPRYLIKTRGQQVTLSCSPISGHRSVSWYQQTPGQGLQFLFEYFSETQRNKGNFPGRFSGRQFSNSRSEMNVSTLELGDSALYLCASSLTSGRNTEAFFGQGTRLTVV.

This clonotype appeared a single time. A read error is possible here, since a much larger clone lies one base away. The CDR3 nucleotides read TGTGCCACCAGTGCCGCTGGGAATGAGCAGTACTTC. The encoded protein is CATSAAGNEQYF. The genes are TRBV24-1 and TRBJ2-7; D uncertain. Trimming shortened V by 5 bases and J by 7 bases, and 11 bases separated the two germline ends. Germline V gives CDR1 KGHDR, CDR2 SFDVKD. The CDR3 is made up of 12 amino acids.

This clonotype was detected many times. V and J are TRBV7-8 and TRBJ1-5; TRBD1 aligns across 8 bases. V lost 5 bases, J lost 1 base, and 7 bases stayed unmatched. This CDR3 is 16 amino acids long. Germline lookup yields CDR1 SGHVS and CDR2 FQNEAQ. The CDR3 reads CASSDWTGRSNQPQHF. CDR3 coding DNA: TGTGCCAGCAGCGATTGGACAGGGAGAAGCAATCAGCCCCAGCATTTT.

The J gene is TRBJ1-5, the V gene TRBV19, with TRBD1 matching 7 bases. This CDR3 has 15 amino acids. Germline CDR1 reads LNHDA; CDR2 reads SQIVND (reference sequence). V lost 5 bases to trimming and J lost 2 bases; unmatched junction nucleotides: 6. The CDR3 DNA follows: TGTGCCAGTAGTCTTCTTACAGGGGGCAATCAGCCCCAGCATTTT. Amino acid sequence: CASSLLTGGNQPQHF.

There are many counts of this clonotype. The gene calls are TRBV5-4 and TRBJ1-4; no firm D call. The V and J ends lost 4 bases and 5 bases respectively, with 15 bases between them. Germline lookup yields CDR1 SGHNT and CDR2 YYREEE (reference sequence). The CDR3 is 15 residues long. The CDR3 region is CASSPSGEENEKLFF. The DNA of the CDR3 is TGTGCCAGCAGCCCCTCCGGGGAGGAGAATGAAAAACTGTTTTTT.

V and J are TRBV5-4 and TRBJ2-5, with a possible D match to TRBD2 (5 bases). The V and J ends lost 2 bases and 1 base respectively, with 9 bases between them. Germline loops: CDR1 SGHNT, CDR2 YYREEE (reference sequence). The CDR3 consists of 14 residues. This CDR3 is CASSLAESQETQYF. The CDR3 coding sequence is TGTGCCAGCAGCTTAGCGGAGAGCCAAGAGACCCAGTACTTC. Using reference TRBV5-4 and TRBJ2-5 for the parts outside the CDR3, the full variable domain is ETGVTQSPTHLIKTRGQQVTLRCSSQSGHNTVSWYQQALGQGPQFIFQYYREEENGRGNFPPRFSGLQFPNYSSELNVNALELDDSALYLCASSLAESQETQYFGPGTRLLVL.

This clonotype showed up just a few times. A far larger clone is one base from this, pointing to a likely read error. The rearrangement uses TRBV7-9 and TRBJ2-1, with unresolved D. V was shortened by 3 bases and J by 4 bases, with 19 bases between the two germline ends. CDR1 and CDR2 (germline): SEHNR, FQNEAQ (reference sequence). This CDR3 is 17 amino acids long. CDR3 sequence (DNA): TGTGCCAGCAGCTTCGCATGGTGGAGACAACCGTACAATGAGCAGTTCTTC. Protein product: CASSFAWWRQPYNEQFF.

This clonotype was found many times. The chain uses TRBV3-1 and TRBJ1-3; D uncertain. Trimming cost V 2 bases and J 4 bases, with 9 bases left between them. CDR1 LGHDT and CDR2 YNNKEL come from the germline V gene (reference sequence). The CDR3 totals 14 residues. The CDR3 region has the DNA TGTGCCAGCAGCCAAACACGAGGGGGAAACACCATATATTTT. The encoded protein is CASSQTRGGNTIYF.

This clonotype was observed many times. The rearrangement links TRBV24-1 to TRBJ2-3; 7 bases map to TRBD1. V trimming: 4 bases; J trimming: 3 bases; junction bases outside the gene matches: 6. The CDR3 has 15 amino acids. Germline V CDR1 and CDR2: KGHDR, SFDVKD. CDR3 loop: CATSEGPGQTDTQYF. CDR3 DNA sequence: TGTGCCACCAGTGAGGGACCGGGACAGACAGATACGCAGTATTTT.

This clonotype has at least ten counts. V gene TRBV11-2 combines with J gene TRBJ1-4; 9 positions match TRBD1. J lost 10 bases, V lost 2 bases, and 8 bases had no gene match. The CDR3 has 15 amino acids. Germline CDR1 SGHAT, CDR2 FQNNGV. The CDR3 is CASSLSIDRGAKLFF. CDR3 nucleotide sequence: TGTGCCAGCAGCTTATCTATCGACAGGGGGGCAAAACTGTTTTTT.

This sequence joins TRBV20-1 and TRBJ2-5, with 8 positions matching TRBD2. The germline V gene encodes CDR1 DFQATT and CDR2 SNEGSKA (reference sequence). CDR3 length: 15 residues. Trimming removed 0 bases from V and 4 bases from J; junction bases left unmatched: 7. This CDR3 reads CSARDPAGGRETQYF. In nucleotides, the CDR3 is TGCAGTGCTAGAGATCCGGCGGGGGGACGAGAGACCCAGTACTTC.

In its sample, this clonotype was seen many times. The rearrangement uses TRBV7-2 and TRBJ1-2; no reliable D call. Trimming stripped 3 bases from V and 7 bases from J, with 18 bases between. Germline values: CDR1 SGHTA, CDR2 FQGNSA. The CDR3 has 15 amino acids. CDR3 region: CASSLEVYLNLGYTF. For the CDR3, the DNA is TGTGCCAGCAGCTTGGAGGTGTATCTAAACCTTGGCTACACCTTC.

This clonotype was observed at least ten times. This chain links TRBV20-1 with TRBJ2-7; TRBD1 aligns across 9 bases. The CDR3 totals 15 residues. Germline CDR1 and CDR2: DFQATT and SNEGSKA (reference sequence). The trim removed 6 bases at V and 3 bases at J, leaving 12 bases unmatched. The CDR3: CSALSPGQGLYEQYF. The CDR3 bases are TGCAGTGCCCTAAGTCCGGGACAGGGTCTCTACGAGCAGTACTTC.

The chain employs TRBV19 and TRBJ1-6; TRBD1 agrees at 8 bases. The ends lost 3 bases at V and 0 bases at J; junction bases unmatched: 7. Per the germline V gene, CDR1 is LNHDA and CDR2 is SQIVND (reference sequence). The length of the CDR3 is 18 residues. CDR3: CASSIGQGTSSYNSPLHF. CDR3 bases: TGTGCCAGTAGTATTGGACAGGGAACAAGCTCCTATAATTCACCCCTCCACTTT.

This clonotype was found a few times. This chain uses TRBV27 with TRBJ1-4; TRBD1 agrees at 10 bases. The V segment lost 4 bases and the J segment 3 bases; nucleotides outside the gene matches: 11. From germline, CDR1 is MNHEY and CDR2 SMNVEV (reference sequence). The CDR3 is made up of 18 amino acids. This CDR3 is CASSYQDRGRFPNEKLFF. DNA for the CDR3: TGTGCCAGCAGTTATCAGGACAGGGGGAGATTCCCTAATGAAAAACTGTTTTTT.

V and J are TRBV10-3 and TRBJ2-7; 16 bases line up with TRBD2. The CDR3 is made up of 19 amino acids. Germline V gene sequence: CDR1 ENHRY, CDR2 SYGVKD. Trimming at V came to 2 bases and at J to 3 bases, leaving 10 bases not matched to a gene. The CDR3 region is CAISELPGLAGGPDYEQYF. The CDR3 DNA sequence: TGTGCCATCAGTGAGCTCCCGGGACTAGCGGGAGGGCCCGACTACGAGCAGTACTTC.

A single count supports this clonotype. The V gene is TRBV29-1, the J gene TRBJ1-1; perhaps TRBD1 as D (6 bases). V was cut by 1 base and J by 3 bases, with 21 bases left in between. The CDR3 has 17 residues. From germline, CDR1 is SQVTM and CDR2 ANQGSEA. CDR3 DNA sequence: TGCAGCGTTGAAGGGGAAGGGGGGGGGCGCCTGTACACTGAAGCTTTCTTT. Translation: CSVEGEGGGRLYTEAFF.

This clonotype was counted ten times or more. V and J are TRBV11-2 and TRBJ1-1; possible D gene TRBD1, 5 bases. Between the trimmed V and J ends, which lost 2 bases and 5 bases, there was a span of 21 bases. Per the germline V gene, CDR1 is SGHAT and CDR2 is FQNNGV. This CDR3 is 17 amino acids long. This CDR3 is CASSLRIGGAHGTEAFF. The DNA for the CDR3 is TGTGCCAGCAGCTTAAGGATAGGTGGGGCGCATGGTACTGAAGCTTTCTTT.

A word on this clonotype: This may come from a read error, since a much larger clone is one base off. J is TRBJ1-2 and V is TRBV29-1, with unresolved D. CDR1 and CDR2 (germline): SQVTM, ANQGSEA. The CDR3 has 12 residues. Trimming cost V 4 bases and J 4 bases, with 10 bases left between them. The CDR3 sequence: CSVGGAGYGYTF. The DNA for the CDR3 is TGCAGCGTTGGAGGCGCAGGCTATGGCTACACCTTC.

This clonotype appeared many times. This chain links TRBV20-1 with TRBJ1-2, with D unresolved. The CDR3 loop spans 14 amino acids. Trimming stripped 6 bases from V and 1 base from J, with 15 bases between. Per the germline V gene, CDR1 is DFQATT and CDR2 is SNEGSKA (reference sequence). CDR3 sequence: CSAPDLFINYGYTF. CDR3 DNA sequence: TGCAGTGCCCCTGACCTGTTTATTAACTATGGCTACACCTTC.

Of note for this clonotype: A far larger clone differs by one base, so this is likely a read error. J is TRBJ2-3 and V is TRBV6-1; 8 bases agree with TRBD1. The J call may be incorrect, as the DNA end agrees better with TRBJ1-1. CDR1 is MNHNS, CDR2 SASEGT, per germline. The CDR3 runs to 13 residues. CDR3 nucleotides: TGTGCCAGCAGTCAGACAGGGGTGACTGAAGCTTTCTTT. Translating it yields CASSQTGVTEAFF.

Of note for this clonotype: Possible read error: a much larger clone is one base away. The rearrangement links TRBV5-4 to TRBJ1-5; 9 positions match TRBD1. V dropped 2 bases and J dropped 7; count of bases not matched to a gene: 4. From germline, CDR1 is SGHNT and CDR2 YYREEE (reference sequence). This CDR3 has 14 amino acids. CDR3 residues: CASSFRDREQPQHF. For the CDR3, the DNA is TGTGCCAGCAGCTTCCGGGACAGGGAACAGCCCCAGCATTTT.

In regard to this clonotype: This clone may be a read error of a much larger clone one base away. The rearrangement links TRBV12-3 or TRBV12-4 to TRBJ1-1; the D gene is possibly TRBD1 (5 bases). The CDR3 is 14 amino acids. Trimming shortened V by 4 bases and J by 6 bases, and 15 bases separated the two germline ends. Here the CDR3 DNA reads TGTGCCAGCAGTTCGACAGTCGTAAGCTCTGAAGCTTTCTTT. Translated, it gives CASSSTVVSSEAFF.

This clonotype was found many times. The chain is built from TRBV7-9 and TRBJ2-2; unclear D gene. This CDR3 spans 13 amino acids. CDR1 and CDR2 (germline): SEHNR, FQNEAQ (reference sequence). Trimming stripped 6 bases from V and 5 bases from J, with 10 bases between. In DNA, the CDR3 is TGTGCCAGCAGGAAAGTCGAAACCGGGGAGCTGTTTTTT. Translating it yields CASRKVETGELFF.

The rearrangement joins TRBV7-9 to TRBJ2-6; tentatively, D is TRBD1 (6 bases). The V end lost 2 bases, the J end lost 8 bases, and 25 bases lay between the germline ends. The germline V gene has CDR1 SEHNR and CDR2 FQNEAQ (reference sequence). The CDR3 has 19 residues. Written as DNA, the CDR3 is TGTGCCAGCAGCTTATCCCCCTTACAGGGTGCTAAGCGAACCAACGTCCTGACTTTC. This translates into CASSLSPLQGAKRTNVLTF.

This clonotype was found many times. V usage is TRBV18 and J usage is TRBJ1-2, with 8 bases matching TRBD1. From germline, CDR1 is KGHSH and CDR2 LQKENI. The V and J ends lost 6 bases and 5 bases, in that order; junction bases with no gene match: 5. This CDR3 has 13 amino acids. CDR3 DNA sequence: TGTGCCAGCTCTCGGGACAGGACTTATGGCTACACCTTC. Amino acid sequence: CASSRDRTYGYTF. The entire variable domain, with the rest obtained from reference TRBV18 and TRBJ1-2, is as follows: NAGVMQNPRHLVRRRGQEARLRCSPMKGHSHVYWYRQLPEEGLKFMVYLQKENIIDESGMPKERFSAEFPKEGPSILRIQQVVRGDSAAYFCASSRDRTYGYTFGSGTRLTVV.

There are many counts of this clonotype. Here the CDR3 reads CASSTYPQTETQYF. As DNA, the CDR3 is TGTGCCAGCAGCACATACCCCCAGACAGAGACCCAGTACTTC. This chain joins TRBV7-6 and TRBJ2-5; D remains ambiguous. Trimming pared 5 bases from V and 4 bases from J, leaving 14 bases between. Germline CDR1 and CDR2: SGHVS and FNYEAQ. The CDR3 loop spans 14 amino acids. The full variable domain, its missing parts supplied by reference TRBV7-6 and TRBJ2-5, is GAGVSQSPRYKVTKRGQDVALRCDPISGHVSLYWYRQALGQGPEFLTYFNYEAQQDKSGLPNDRFSAERPEGSISTLTIQRTEQRDSAMYRCASSTYPQTETQYFGPGTRLLVL.

The chain carries TRBV25-1 and TRBJ2-1, with TRBD2 matching over 7 bases. The CDR3 totals 16 residues. The V gene's germline CDR1 is MGHDK and CDR2 SYGVNS. After removal of 2 bases from V and 5 bases from J, the junction contained 9 bases not matched to a gene. The CDR3 loop reads CASSEGRVRRNNEQFF. CDR3 bases: TGTGCCAGCAGTGAAGGGAGGGTAAGGCGAAACAATGAGCAGTTCTTC.